This entry is about one T cell receptor beta chain. CDR3 length: 16 amino acids. Germline-derived CDR1 and CDR2 are LGHNA and YNFKEQ. V lost 1 base and J 2 bases, leaving 15 bases between the germline ends. The source of the sample is a study of T cell changes during pregnancy in multiple sclerosis. TCRdb's copy holds only in-frame clones and misses some; the assay was immunoSEQ multiplex PCR. The repertoire consists of about 94,000 clones, with approximately 93% occurring once and the leading ten covering 0.99%. The starting material was peripheral blood, obtained after pregnancy. The chain links TRBV4-2 to TRBJ2-7; D gene uncertain. This TCR was sampled from a female donor with multiple sclerosis, enrolled in a pregnancy study. The CDR3 DNA is TGTGCCAGCAGCCAAGGTGATGGCGGAAGTACCTACGAGCAGTACTTC. Translated, it gives CASSQGDGGSTYEQYF.